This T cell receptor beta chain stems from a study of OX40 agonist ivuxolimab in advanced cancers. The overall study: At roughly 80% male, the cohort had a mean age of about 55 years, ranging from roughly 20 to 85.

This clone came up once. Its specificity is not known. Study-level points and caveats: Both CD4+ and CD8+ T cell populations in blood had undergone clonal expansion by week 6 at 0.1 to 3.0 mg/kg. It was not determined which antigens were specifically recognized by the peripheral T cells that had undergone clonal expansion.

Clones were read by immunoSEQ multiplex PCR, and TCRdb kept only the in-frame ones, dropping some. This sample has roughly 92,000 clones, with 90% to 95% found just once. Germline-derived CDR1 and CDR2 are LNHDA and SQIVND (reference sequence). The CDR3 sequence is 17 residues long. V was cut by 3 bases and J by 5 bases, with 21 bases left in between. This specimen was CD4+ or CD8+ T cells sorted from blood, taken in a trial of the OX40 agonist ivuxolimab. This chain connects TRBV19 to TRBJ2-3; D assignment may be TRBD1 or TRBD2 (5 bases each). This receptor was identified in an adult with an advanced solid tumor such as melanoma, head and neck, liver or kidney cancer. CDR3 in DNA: TGTGCCAGTAGTATGGTCTACGGAGTTACGAGGGGAGATACGCAGTATTTT. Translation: CASSMVYGVTRGDTQYF.